This is a list of T cell receptor beta chains from one sample in a study of T cell repertoires in cytomegalovirus infection. In TCRdb, the reads were re-called with MiXCR into one record per CDR3 protein. The sample shows about 740,000 distinct CDR3 sequences, about 40% of them seen only once. Sequenced sample: PBMCs. The source is a human donor in good health (CMV status not recorded). Some clones in this sample may be carry-over from other donors' samples. The CDR3 runs from the conserved cysteine through the conserved F or W. Fields, in order: D gene, J gene, clone size, V gene, CDR3 protein, CDR3 DNA. The D gene is left open where the match is weak. A row's size may be missing; if present it is once, few, many or a size class.

D: NA
J: TRBJ1-1
size: many
V: TRBV7-2
CDR3: CASSLRPLDTEAFF
DNA: TGTGCCAGCAGCCTACGACCCCTCGACACTGAAGCTTTCTTT

D: NA
J: TRBJ1-1
size: NA
V: TRBV28
CDR3: CASVRRTEAFF
DNA: TGTGCCAGCGTTAGGCGGACTGAAGCTTTCTTT

D: TRBD1
J: TRBJ2-2
size: few
V: TRBV12-3/TRBV12-4
CDR3: CASSSAGGASGELFF
DNA: TGTGCCAGCAGTTCGGCAGGGGGCGCATCCGGGGAGCTGTTTTTT

D: NA
J: TRBJ1-5
size: few
V: TRBV29-1
CDR3: CSVEVENQPQHF
DNA: TGCAGCGTTGAAGTGGAAAATCAGCCCCAGCATTTT

D: TRBD2
J: TRBJ2-3
size: few
V: TRBV4-1
CDR3: CASSQGETSPDTQYF
DNA: TGCGCCAGCAGCCAAGGAGAGACTAGCCCAGATACGCAGTATTTT

D: NA
J: TRBJ2-5
size: NA
V: TRBV4-1
CDR3: CASSQGSTVLTQTQYF
DNA: TGCGCCAGCAGCCAAGGTTCGACGGTGCTCACGCAGACCCAGTACTTC

D: NA
J: TRBJ1-1
size: NA
V: TRBV7-9
CDR3: CASSLYREKNTEAFF
DNA: TGTGCCAGCAGCTTATACAGGGAAAAGAACACTGAAGCTTTCTTT

D: TRBD1
J: TRBJ1-2
size: NA
V: TRBV28
CDR3: CASGTGGGANYGYTF
DNA: TGTGCCAGCGGCACAGGGGGCGGGGCCAACTATGGCTACACCTTC

D: NA
J: TRBJ1-1
size: many
V: TRBV7-2
CDR3: CASSLSLEAFF
DNA: TGTGCCAGCAGCTTAAGCCTTGAAGCTTTCTTT

D: NA
J: TRBJ1-2
size: NA
V: TRBV6-5
CDR3: CASSEKGTGYTF
DNA: TGTGCCAGCAGTGAAAAGGGAACTGGCTACACCTTC

D: TRBD1
J: TRBJ2-2
size: NA
V: TRBV12-5
CDR3: CASGWTGTANTGELFF
DNA: TGTGCTAGTGGGTGGACAGGGACTGCGAACACCGGGGAGCTGTTTTTT

D: NA
J: TRBJ1-1
size: NA
V: TRBV28
CDR3: CASTMGTSREAFF
DNA: TGTGCCAGCACTATGGGGACGAGTAGGGAAGCTTTCTTT

D: NA
J: TRBJ2-1
size: few
V: TRBV29-1
CDR3: CSVRGAGKNWDEQFF
DNA: TGCAGCGTTCGAGGGGCAGGGAAAAATTGGGACGAGCAGTTCTTC

D: TRBD2
J: TRBJ2-7
size: NA
V: TRBV28
CDR3: CASSSGREGGYEQYF
DNA: TGTGCCAGCAGTAGCGGGAGGGAGGGGGGCTACGAGCAGTACTTC

D: TRBD1
J: TRBJ1-5
size: NA
V: TRBV6-8
CDR3: CASRGQERQPQHF
DNA: TGTGCCAGCAGGGGACAGGAGCGGCAGCCCCAGCATTTT

D: TRBD2
J: TRBJ2-5
size: many
V: TRBV19
CDR3: CASSPTGTSGETQYF
DNA: TGTGCCAGTAGTCCCACCGGGACTAGCGGCGAGACCCAGTACTTC

D: TRBD1
J: TRBJ2-7
size: many
V: TRBV20-1
CDR3: CSASTQGATLAAYEQYF
DNA: TGCAGTGCTAGTACGCAGGGGGCGACGCTAGCTGCATACGAGCAGTACTTC

D: NA
J: TRBJ1-5
size: NA
V: TRBV4-1
CDR3: CASSETGLNQPQHF
DNA: TGCGCCAGCAGCGAGACGGGGCTCAATCAGCCCCAGCATTTT

D: NA
J: TRBJ2-2
size: few
V: TRBV29-1
CDR3: CSVRITGELFF
DNA: TGCAGCGTTCGTATCACCGGGGAGCTGTTTTTT

D: TRBD1
J: TRBJ1-5
size: few
V: TRBV7-4
CDR3: CASSIGQGAKPQHF
DNA: TGTGCCAGCAGCATAGGACAGGGGGCCAAGCCCCAGCATTTT

D: NA
J: TRBJ1-2
size: few
V: TRBV25-1
CDR3: CASSEYRATAFDYGYTF
DNA: TGTGCCAGCAGTGAATATCGGGCCACGGCTTTTGACTATGGCTACACCTTC

D: NA
J: TRBJ1-5
size: NA
V: TRBV15
CDR3: CATSSARTINQPQHF
DNA: TGTGCCACCAGCAGTGCCAGGACTATTAATCAGCCCCAGCATTTT